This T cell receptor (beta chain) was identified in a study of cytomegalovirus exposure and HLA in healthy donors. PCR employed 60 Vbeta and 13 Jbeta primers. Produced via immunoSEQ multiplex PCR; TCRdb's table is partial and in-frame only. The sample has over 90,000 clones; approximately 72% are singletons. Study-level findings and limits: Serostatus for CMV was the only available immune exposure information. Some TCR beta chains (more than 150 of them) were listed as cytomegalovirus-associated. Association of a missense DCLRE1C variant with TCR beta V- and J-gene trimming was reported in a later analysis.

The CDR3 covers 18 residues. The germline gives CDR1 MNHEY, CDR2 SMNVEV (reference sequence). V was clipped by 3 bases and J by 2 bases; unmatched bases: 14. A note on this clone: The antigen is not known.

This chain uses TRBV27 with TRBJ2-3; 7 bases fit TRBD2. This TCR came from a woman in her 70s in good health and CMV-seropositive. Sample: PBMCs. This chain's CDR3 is CASSFGRLTHGNTDTQYF. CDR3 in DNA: TGTGCCAGCAGTTTCGGGAGGCTCACCCATGGGAACACAGATACGCAGTATTTT.